This T cell receptor (beta chain) was captured in a study of T cells after yellow fever vaccination. Across the study: SMART-Seq v4 Ultra Low Input prepared libraries from low-cell fractions. Study-wide findings and caveats: Clonotypes shared by both compartments, CD4 and CD8, made up a small share. Boosting was followed by the reappearance of most primary-vaccination clones (just under 97% CD4, about 88% CD8).

In TCRdb, the 5' RACE reads were re-called with MiXCR into one record per CDR3 protein. The sample records 80,000 to 100,000 distinct CDR3 sequences, approximately 6.3% being singletons. V was pared by 5 bases and J by 5 bases, with 15 bases between. The germline CDR1 and CDR2 sequences are SEHNR and FQNEAQ (reference sequence). The CDR3 has 15 amino acids. A note on this clonotype: Its antigen is as yet unknown.

The gene calls are TRBV7-9 and TRBJ2-2; possibly TRBD1 or TRBD2 for D (5 bases each). The TCR originated in a man aged 18 to 30 who received the YFV17D yellow fever vaccine. The sample in question was CD8+ T cells sorted from PBMCs, obtained 10 days after the yellow fever booster vaccination. The CDR3 reads CASSVPGRLTGELFF. CDR3 in DNA: TGTGCCAGCAGCGTACCGGGACGTTTGACCGGGGAGCTGTTTTTT. Complete variable domain (other parts from reference TRBV7-9 and TRBJ2-2): DTGVSQNPRHKITKRGQNVTFRCDPISEHNRLYWYRQTLGQGPEFLTYFQNEAQLEKSRLLSDRFSAERPKGSFSTLEIQRTEQGDSAMYLCASSVPGRLTGELFFGEGSRLTVL.